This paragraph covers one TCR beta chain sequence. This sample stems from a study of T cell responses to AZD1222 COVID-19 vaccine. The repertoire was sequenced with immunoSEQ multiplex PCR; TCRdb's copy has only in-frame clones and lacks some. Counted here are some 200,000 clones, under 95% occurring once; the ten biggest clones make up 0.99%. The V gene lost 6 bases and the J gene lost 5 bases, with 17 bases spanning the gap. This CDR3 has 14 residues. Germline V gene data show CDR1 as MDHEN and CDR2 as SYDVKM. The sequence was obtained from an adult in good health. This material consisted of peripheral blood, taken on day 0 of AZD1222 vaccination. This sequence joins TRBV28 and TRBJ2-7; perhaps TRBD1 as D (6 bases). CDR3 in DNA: TGTGCCAGCAGCTCCTCCGGGACACTCCACGAGCAGTACTTC. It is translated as CASSSSGTLHEQYF.